The entry below gives a single TCR beta chain sequence along with its context. This clone came up once. Its binding antigen is unknown. No much larger clone exists at a distance of one base, and base qualities are not known. What this sample's time point label stands for: about 5 months on oral tofacitinib. In light of the paper, this sample's treatment or condition label describes: oral pan-JAK inhibitor, 5-10 mg twice daily. Lesional scalp punch biopsies and peripheral blood were obtained from alopecia areata patients. PBMCs were isolated by density centrifugation and stained for CD3, CD4 and CD8, and CD4+ and CD8+ T cells were sorted on a FACSAria. This sample stems from a study of CD8+ T cells in alopecia areata (dated by TCRdb to 2016 to 2019). About the study as a whole: The treated patients took part in an open-label pilot trial in which moderate-to-severe alopecia areata was treated with oral tofacitinib at 5 to 10 mg twice daily. Tofacitinib was given for 6 to 18 months, followed by 6 months of follow-up off drug to assess delayed response and recurrence. Disease severity in treated patients was measured with the SALT score, which quantifies the percentage of affected scalp surface area. High-throughput TCRbeta sequencing was used to examine T cell clonal expansion in alopecia areata in both the C3H/HeJ mouse model and human patients. Scalp tissue and sorted CD4+ and CD8+ peripheral blood T cells from patchy and totalis/universalis alopecia areata patients and from healthy controls were covered by human TCRbeta sequencing. Biopsies were taken from tofacitinib-treated patients at baseline and again at 4 and 24 weeks into treatment, and several of those patients also had a later scalp biopsy. Clonality in the scalp was compared among normal scalp (n=4), patchy alopecia areata scalp (n=8), and alopecia totalis/universalis scalp (n=8). RNA was obtained with the PAXgene miRNA kit for fixed scalp, the miRNeasy kit for PBMCs, and the RNeasy kit for mouse skin. immunoSEQ multiplex PCR using 35 Vbeta forward primers and 13 Jbeta reverse primers was used to amplify TCRbeta CDR3 regions. Beyond this particular receptor, the publication reports: Unlike mouse skin, which is dominated by gammadelta T cells, normal human skin has resident alphabeta T cells that are also sequenced, and this complicates analysis of the scalp TCR repertoire. Because the treated cohort was small and included a single nonresponder, larger studies are needed to assess links between baseline CD8+ expansion and response. Scalp clonality and the number of expanded CD8+ clones among the top 100 scalp clones were significantly decreased by tofacitinib. Compared with normal scalp, lesional scalp had higher clonality and more expanded CD8+ clones, particularly in alopecia totalis/universalis, a pattern that suggests antigenic drive. During tofacitinib treatment, many expanded lesional clones remained in scalp and blood, and this persistence may partly explain relapse after treatment is stopped. Compared with mice, TCR sequences shared between patients were less clear, possibly partly because of HLA diversity across the patient population.

CDR1 SEHNR and CDR2 FQNEAQ are derived from the germline V gene (reference sequence). A distance of 10 bases separates the germline ends of V and J, which lose 4 bases and 3 bases respectively. Including cysteine and phenylalanine, the CDR3 has 14 amino acids. The DNA shown is the 42-base CDR3, in frame from base 1. Preparation of the library involved the immunoSEQ multiplex PCR assay. RNA was extracted from all samples and reverse transcribed into cDNA as template for TCR sequencing. First-strand cDNA was synthesized with SuperScript III using a 2:1 mix of oligo-dT and random hexamers. A synthetic immune receptor repertoire was used to measure amplification bias, and any remaining bias was corrected computationally. Per the original workflow: Raw reads were preprocessed to remove errors, and CDR3 was defined by IMGT conventions from the conserved cysteine to phenylalanine. Clonality was computed as 1 minus the Shannon entropy, with the entropy normalized by log2 of the number of productive unique TCRs. Whether scalp clones were CD4 or CD8 was inferred by matching scalp TCRbeta sequences against CD4 and CD8 repertoires sorted from blood. TCRdb re-hosts the immuneACCESS table, in-frame sequences only. Its copies lack some clones; in the studies checked, an unresolved V gene accounts for under half of them, and the cause for the rest is not known. D and trimming come from the DNA, and the V and J calls and clone size come from that table. This sample has around 100,000 clones in its table, and around 40% of those were observed once. The ten top clones hold less than 20% of the sample.

The sequenced sample was CD8+ T cells sorted from blood, obtained at week 24, from a patient treated with tofacitinib. The V and J genes are TRBV7-9 and TRBJ2-4, with the D gene not clear enough to name. The origin of this receptor is a human donor with alopecia areata. The sequence in DNA is TGTGCCAGCAGCTCACCCGGCCTCAAAAACATTCAGTACTTC. It translates as CASSSPGLKNIQYF. Reference TRBV7-9 and TRBJ2-4 genes cover what lies past the CDR3, so the full variable domain is DTGVSQNPRHKITKRGQNVTFRCDPISEHNRLYWYRQTLGQGPEFLTYFQNEAQLEKSRLLSDRFSAERPKGSFSTLEIQRTEQGDSAMYLCASSSPGLKNIQYFGAGTRLSVL.